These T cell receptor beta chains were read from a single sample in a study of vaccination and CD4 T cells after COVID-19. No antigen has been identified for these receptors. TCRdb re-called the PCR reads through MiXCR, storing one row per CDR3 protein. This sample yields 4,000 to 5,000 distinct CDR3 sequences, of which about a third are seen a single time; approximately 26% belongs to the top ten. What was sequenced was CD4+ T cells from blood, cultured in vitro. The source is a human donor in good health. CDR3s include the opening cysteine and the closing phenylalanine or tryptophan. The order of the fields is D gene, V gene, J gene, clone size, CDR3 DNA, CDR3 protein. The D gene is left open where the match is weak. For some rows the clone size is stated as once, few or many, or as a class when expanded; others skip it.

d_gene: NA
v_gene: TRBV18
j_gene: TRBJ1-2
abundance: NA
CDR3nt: TGTGCCAGCTCCCTAGGGGACGGCTATGGCTACACCTTC
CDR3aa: CASSLGDGYGYTF

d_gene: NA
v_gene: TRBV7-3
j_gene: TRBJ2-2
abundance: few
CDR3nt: TGTGCCAGCAGCCACGGACTGGGGGGCACCGGGGAGCTGTTTTTT
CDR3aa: CASSHGLGGTGELFF

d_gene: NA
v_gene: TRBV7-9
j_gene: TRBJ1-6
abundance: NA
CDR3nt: TGTGCCAGCAGCTTAGTAGACAATTCACCCCTCCACTTT
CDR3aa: CASSLVDNSPLHF

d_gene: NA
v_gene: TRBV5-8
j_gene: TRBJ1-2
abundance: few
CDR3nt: TGTGCCAGCAGCCACCCGCGACTTGACTATGGCTACACCTTC
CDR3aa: CASSHPRLDYGYTF

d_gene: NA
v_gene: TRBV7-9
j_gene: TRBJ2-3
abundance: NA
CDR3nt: TGTGCCAGCAGCTTAAGGGGCGGGCAGGTCAGCACAGATACGCAGTATTTT
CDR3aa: CASSLRGGQVSTDTQYF

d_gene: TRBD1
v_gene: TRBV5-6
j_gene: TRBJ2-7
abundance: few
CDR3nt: TGTGCCAGCAGCCCACCGGGACAGTTCTACGAGCAGTACTTC
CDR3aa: CASSPPGQFYEQYF

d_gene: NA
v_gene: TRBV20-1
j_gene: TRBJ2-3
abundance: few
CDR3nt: TGCAGTGCCGAGGCCGGAGTCATAGGCCCCACAGATACGCAGTATTTT
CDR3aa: CSAEAGVIGPTDTQYF

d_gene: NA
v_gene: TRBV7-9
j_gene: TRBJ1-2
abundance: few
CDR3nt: TGTGCCAGCAGCTTACTGAAGGGTGGTGGCTACACCTTC
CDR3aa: CASSLLKGGGYTF

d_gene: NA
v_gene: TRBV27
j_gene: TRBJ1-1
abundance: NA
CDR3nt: TGTGCCAGCAGTTTATGGCCGGGGGCAGTCGCTTTCTTT
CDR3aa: CASSLWPGAVAFF

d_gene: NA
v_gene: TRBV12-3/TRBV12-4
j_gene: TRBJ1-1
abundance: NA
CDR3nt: TGTGCCAGCAGTTTAGCGATATGGGACCGTATGAACACTGAAGCTTTCTTT
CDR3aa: CASSLAIWDRMNTEAFF